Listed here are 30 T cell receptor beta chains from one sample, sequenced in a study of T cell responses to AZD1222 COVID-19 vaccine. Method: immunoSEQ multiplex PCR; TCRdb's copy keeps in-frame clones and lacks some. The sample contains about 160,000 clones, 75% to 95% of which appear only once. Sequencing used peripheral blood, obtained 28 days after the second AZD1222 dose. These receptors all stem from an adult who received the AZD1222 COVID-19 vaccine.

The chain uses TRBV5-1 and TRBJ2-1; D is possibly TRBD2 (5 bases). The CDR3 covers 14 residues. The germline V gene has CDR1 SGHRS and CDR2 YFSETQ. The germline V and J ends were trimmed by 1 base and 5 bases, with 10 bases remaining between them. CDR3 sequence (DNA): TGCGCCAGCAGCTTGAGGACTTCCGACAATGAGCAGTTCTTC. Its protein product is CASSLRTSDNEQFF. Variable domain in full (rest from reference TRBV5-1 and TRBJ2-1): KAGVTQTPRYLIKTRGQQVTLSCSPISGHRSVSWYQQTPGQGLQFLFEYFSETQRNKGNFPGRFSGRQFSNSRSEMNVSTLELGDSALYLCASSLRTSDNEQFFGPGTRLTVL.

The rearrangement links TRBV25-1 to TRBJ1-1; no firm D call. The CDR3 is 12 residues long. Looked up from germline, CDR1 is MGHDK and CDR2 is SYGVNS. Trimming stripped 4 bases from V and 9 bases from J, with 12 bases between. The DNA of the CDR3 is TGTGCCAGCAGTGGGACTGTGGGGAAAGCTTTCTTT. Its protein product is CASSGTVGKAFF.

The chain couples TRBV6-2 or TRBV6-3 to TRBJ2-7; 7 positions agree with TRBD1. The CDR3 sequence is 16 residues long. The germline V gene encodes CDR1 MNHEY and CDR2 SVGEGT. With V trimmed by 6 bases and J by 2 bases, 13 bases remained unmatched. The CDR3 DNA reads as TGTGCCAGCAGCCCCAGCCGGGACAGTAAAACCTACGAGCAGTACTTC. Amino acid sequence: CASSPSRDSKTYEQYF.

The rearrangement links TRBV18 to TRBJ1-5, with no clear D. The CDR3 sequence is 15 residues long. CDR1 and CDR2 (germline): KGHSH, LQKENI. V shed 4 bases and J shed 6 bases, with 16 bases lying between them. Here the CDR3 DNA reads TGTGCCAGCTCACTTCAGGAGTCCCCCCTTCAGCCCCAGCATTTT. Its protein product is CASSLQESPLQPQHF.

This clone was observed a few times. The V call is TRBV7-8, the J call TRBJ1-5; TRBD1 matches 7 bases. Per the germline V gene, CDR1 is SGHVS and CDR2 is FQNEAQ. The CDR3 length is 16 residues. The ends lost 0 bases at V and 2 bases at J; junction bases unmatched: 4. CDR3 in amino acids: CASSLADREGNQPQHF. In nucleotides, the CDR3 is TGTGCCAGCAGCTTAGCCGACAGGGAAGGCAATCAGCCCCAGCATTTT.

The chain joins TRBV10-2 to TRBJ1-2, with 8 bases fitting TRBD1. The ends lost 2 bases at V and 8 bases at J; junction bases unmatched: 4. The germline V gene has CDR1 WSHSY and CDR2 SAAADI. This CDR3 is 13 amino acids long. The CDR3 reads CASSEGQGSGYTF. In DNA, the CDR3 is TGCGCCAGCAGTGAGGGACAGGGTTCCGGCTACACCTTC.

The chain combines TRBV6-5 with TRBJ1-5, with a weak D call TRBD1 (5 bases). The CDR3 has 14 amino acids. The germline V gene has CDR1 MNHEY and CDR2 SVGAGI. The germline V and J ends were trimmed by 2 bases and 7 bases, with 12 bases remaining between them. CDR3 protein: CASSYRGGSQPQHF. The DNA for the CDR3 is TGTGCCAGCAGTTACCGGGGGGGATCCCAGCCCCAGCATTTT.

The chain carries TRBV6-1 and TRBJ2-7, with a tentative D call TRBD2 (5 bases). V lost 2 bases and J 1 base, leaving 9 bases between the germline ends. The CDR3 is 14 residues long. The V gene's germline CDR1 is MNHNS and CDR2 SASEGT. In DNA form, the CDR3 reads TGTGCCAGCAGTGAACGGGGATTATCCTACGAGCAGTACTTC. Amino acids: CASSERGLSYEQYF.

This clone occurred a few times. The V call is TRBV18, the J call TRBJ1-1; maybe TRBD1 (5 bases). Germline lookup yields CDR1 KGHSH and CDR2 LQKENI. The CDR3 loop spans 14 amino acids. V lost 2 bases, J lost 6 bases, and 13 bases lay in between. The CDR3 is CASSPVGGSAEAFF. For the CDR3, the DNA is TGTGCCAGCTCACCAGTGGGGGGGTCCGCTGAAGCTTTCTTT.

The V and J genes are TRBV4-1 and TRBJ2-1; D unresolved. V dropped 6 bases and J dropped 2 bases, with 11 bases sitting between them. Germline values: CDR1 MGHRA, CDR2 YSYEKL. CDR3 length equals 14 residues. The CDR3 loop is CASSPLAAYNEQFF. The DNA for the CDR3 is TGCGCCAGCAGTCCGCTCGCGGCCTACAATGAGCAGTTCTTC.

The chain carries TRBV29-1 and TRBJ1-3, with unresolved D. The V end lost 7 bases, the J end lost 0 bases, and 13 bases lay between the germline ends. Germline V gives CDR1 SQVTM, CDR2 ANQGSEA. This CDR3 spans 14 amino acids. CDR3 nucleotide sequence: TGCAGCGCGGGGTGGGCGGACTCTGGAAACACCATATATTTT. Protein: CSAGWADSGNTIYF. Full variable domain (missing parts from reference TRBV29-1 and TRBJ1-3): SAVISQKPSRDICQRGTSLTIQCQVDSQVTMMFWYRQQPGQSLTLIATANQGSEATYESGFVIDKFPISRPNLTFSTLTVSNMSPEDSSIYLCSAGWADSGNTIYFGEGSWLTVV.

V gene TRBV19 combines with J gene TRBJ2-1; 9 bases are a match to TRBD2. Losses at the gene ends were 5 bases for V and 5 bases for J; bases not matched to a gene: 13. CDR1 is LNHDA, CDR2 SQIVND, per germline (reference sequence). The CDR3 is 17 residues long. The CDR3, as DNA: TGTGCCAGTAGTCCCCCGCCCCCTAGCGGGATAGACAATGAGCAGTTCTTC. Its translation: CASSPPPPSGIDNEQFF.

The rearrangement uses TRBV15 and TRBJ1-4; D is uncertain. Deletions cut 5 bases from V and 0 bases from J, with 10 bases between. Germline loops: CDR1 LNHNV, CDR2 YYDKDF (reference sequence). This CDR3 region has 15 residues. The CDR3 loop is CATSLDGTTNEKLFF. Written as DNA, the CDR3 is TGTGCCACCAGCTTGGATGGAACAACTAATGAAAAACTGTTTTTT. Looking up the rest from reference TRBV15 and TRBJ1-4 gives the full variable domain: DAMVIQNPRYQVTQFGKPVTLSCSQTLNHNVMYWYQQKSSQAPKLLFHYYDKDFNNEADTPDNFQSRRPNTSFCFLDIRSPGLGDTAMYLCATSLDGTTNEKLFFGSGTQLSVL.

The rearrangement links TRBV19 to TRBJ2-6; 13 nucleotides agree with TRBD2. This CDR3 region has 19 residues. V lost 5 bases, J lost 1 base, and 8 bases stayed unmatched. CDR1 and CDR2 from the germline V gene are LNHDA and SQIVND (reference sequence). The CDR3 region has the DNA TGTGCCAGTAGTCCGAGGGGACTAGCGGGACCATCTGGGGCCAACGTCCTGACTTTC. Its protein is CASSPRGLAGPSGANVLTF.

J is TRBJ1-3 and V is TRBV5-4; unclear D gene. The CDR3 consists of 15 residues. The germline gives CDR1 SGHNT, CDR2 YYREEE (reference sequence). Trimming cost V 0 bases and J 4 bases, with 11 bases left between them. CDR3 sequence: CASSLVGSRGNTIYF. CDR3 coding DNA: TGTGCCAGCAGCTTGGTGGGGTCGAGGGGAAACACCATATATTTT.

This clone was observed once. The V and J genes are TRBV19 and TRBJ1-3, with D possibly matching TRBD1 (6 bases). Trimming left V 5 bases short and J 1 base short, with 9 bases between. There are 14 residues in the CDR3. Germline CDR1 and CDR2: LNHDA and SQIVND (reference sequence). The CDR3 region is CASSVQGSGNTIYF. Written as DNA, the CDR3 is TGTGCCAGTAGTGTACAGGGATCTGGAAACACCATATATTTT.

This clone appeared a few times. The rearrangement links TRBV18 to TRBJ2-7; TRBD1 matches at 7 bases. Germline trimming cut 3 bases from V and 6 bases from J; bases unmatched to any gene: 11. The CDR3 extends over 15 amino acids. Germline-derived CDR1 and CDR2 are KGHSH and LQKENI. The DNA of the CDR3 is TGTGCCAGCTCACCGCAACCCAGACAGGGTGCCGAGCAGTACTTC. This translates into CASSPQPRQGAEQYF.

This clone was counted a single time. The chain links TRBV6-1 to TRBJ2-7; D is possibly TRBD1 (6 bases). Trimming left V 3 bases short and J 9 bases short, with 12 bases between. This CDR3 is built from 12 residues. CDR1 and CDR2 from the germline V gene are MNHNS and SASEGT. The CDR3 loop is CASSEGATGQYF. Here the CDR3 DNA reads TGTGCCAGCAGTGAGGGGGCTACGGGGCAGTACTTC.

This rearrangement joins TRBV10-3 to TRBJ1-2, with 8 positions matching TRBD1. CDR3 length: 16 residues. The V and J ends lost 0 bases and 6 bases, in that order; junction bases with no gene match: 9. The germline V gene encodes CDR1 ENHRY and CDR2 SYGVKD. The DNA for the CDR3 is TGTGCCATCAGTGAGTCACTGACAGGGGATTGGAATGGCTACACCTTC. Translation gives CAISESLTGDWNGYTF.

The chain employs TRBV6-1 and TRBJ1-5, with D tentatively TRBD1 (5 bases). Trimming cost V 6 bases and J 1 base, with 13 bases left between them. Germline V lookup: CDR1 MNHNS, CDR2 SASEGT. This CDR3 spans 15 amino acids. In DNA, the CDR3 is TGTGCCAGCAGCCTCGGGACGGGAAGCAATCAGCCCCAGCATTTT. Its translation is CASSLGTGSNQPQHF.

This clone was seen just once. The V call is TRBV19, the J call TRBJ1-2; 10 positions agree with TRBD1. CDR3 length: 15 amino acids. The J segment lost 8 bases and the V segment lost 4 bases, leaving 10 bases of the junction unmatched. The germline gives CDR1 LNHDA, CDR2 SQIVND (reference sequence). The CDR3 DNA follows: TGTGCCAGTAGTACCTCCGACAGGGGGCACGGAGGCTACACCTTC. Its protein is CASSTSDRGHGGYTF.

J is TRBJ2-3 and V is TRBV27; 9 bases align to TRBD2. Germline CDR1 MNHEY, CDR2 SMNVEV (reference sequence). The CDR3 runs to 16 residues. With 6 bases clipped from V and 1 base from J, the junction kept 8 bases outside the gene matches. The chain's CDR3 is CASSRSSGVRTDTQYF. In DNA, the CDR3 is TGTGCCAGCAGCCGATCTAGCGGGGTCCGCACAGATACGCAGTATTTT.

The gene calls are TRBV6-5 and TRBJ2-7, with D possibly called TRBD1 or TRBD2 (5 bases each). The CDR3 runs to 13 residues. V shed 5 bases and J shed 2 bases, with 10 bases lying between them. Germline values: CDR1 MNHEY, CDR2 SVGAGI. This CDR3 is CASSPGPAYEQYF. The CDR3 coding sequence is TGTGCCAGCAGTCCGGGACCCGCCTACGAGCAGTACTTC.

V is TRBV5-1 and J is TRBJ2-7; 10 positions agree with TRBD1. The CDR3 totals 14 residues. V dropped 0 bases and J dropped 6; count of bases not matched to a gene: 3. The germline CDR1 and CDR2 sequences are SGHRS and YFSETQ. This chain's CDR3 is CASSLAGTGVEQYF. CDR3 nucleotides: TGCGCCAGCAGCTTGGCCGGGACAGGGGTCGAGCAGTACTTC.

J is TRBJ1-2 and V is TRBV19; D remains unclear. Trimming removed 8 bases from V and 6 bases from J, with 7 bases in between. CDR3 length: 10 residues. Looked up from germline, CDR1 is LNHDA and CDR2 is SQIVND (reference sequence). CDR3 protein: CASGGDGYTF. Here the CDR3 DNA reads TGTGCCAGTGGCGGGGATGGCTACACCTTC.

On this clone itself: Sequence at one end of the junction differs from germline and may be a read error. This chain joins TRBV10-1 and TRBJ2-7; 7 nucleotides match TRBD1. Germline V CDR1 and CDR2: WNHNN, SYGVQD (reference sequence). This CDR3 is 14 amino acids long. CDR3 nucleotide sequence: TGCGCCAGCAGTAAGTCAGGGGGTACCTACGAGCAGTACTTC. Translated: CASSKSGGTYEQYF.

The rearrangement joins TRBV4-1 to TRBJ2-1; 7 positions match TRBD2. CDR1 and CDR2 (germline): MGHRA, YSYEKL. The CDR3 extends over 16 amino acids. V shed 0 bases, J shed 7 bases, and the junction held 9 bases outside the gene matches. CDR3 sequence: CASSQEGAGAWNEQFF. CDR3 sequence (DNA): TGCGCCAGCAGCCAAGAAGGGGCGGGAGCTTGGAATGAGCAGTTCTTC.

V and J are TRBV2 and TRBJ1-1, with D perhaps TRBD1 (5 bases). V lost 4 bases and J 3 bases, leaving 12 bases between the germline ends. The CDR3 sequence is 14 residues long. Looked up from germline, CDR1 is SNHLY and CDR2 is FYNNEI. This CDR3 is CASSGPRGDTEAFF. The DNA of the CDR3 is TGTGCCAGCAGTGGGCCTCGAGGGGACACTGAAGCTTTCTTT.

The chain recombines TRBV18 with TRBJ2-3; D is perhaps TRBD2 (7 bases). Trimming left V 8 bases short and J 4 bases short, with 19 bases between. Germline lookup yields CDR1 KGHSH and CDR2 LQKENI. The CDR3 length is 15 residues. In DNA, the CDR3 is TGTGCCAGCCGATTAGGGGGAGGGCCATCAGATACGCAGTATTTT. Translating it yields CASRLGGGPSDTQYF.

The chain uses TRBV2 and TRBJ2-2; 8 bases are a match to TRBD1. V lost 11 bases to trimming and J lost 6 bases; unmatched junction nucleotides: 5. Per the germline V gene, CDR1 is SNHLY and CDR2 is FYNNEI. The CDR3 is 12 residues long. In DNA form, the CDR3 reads TGTGCCTGGACAGGGAGGCCCGGGGAGCTGTTTTTT. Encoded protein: CAWTGRPGELFF.